This is a list of T cell receptor beta chains from one sample in a study of T-cell reconstitution after alpha-beta-depleted transplantation in children. Via MiXCR, TCRdb re-called the PCR reads, giving one row per CDR3 protein. The profile shows some 200,000 distinct CDR3 sequences, approximately 6.9% of them singletons. Here the sequenced sample was PBMCs, taken before TCRalphabeta/CD19-depleted stem cell transplant. All receptors derive from a boy younger than 10 with acute lymphoblastic leukemia, due to receive a stem cell transplant. Both conserved end residues are part of each CDR3.

v_gene: TRBV28
j_gene: TRBJ1-2
len: 14
CDR3aa: CASRILQGSYGYTF

v_gene: TRBV4-1
j_gene: TRBJ2-2
len: 15
CDR3aa: CASRLGEGYTGELFF

v_gene: TRBV20-1
j_gene: TRBJ2-7
len: 14
CDR3aa: CSARRGQNLYEQYF

v_gene: TRBV20-1
j_gene: TRBJ2-3
len: 17
CDR3aa: CSADGTSGRGATDTQYF

v_gene: TRBV24-1
j_gene: TRBJ1-5
len: 13
CDR3aa: CATSDSGDQPQHF

v_gene: TRBV7-6
j_gene: TRBJ2-5
len: 14
CDR3aa: CASSLSQPQETQYF

v_gene: TRBV12-3/TRBV12-4
j_gene: TRBJ2-5
len: 12
CDR3aa: CASSRAGETQYF

v_gene: TRBV9
j_gene: TRBJ2-7
len: 14
CDR3aa: CASSFGTGFYEQYF

v_gene: TRBV4-3
j_gene: TRBJ2-6
len: 16
CDR3aa: CASSQEGLSGANVLTF

v_gene: TRBV27
j_gene: TRBJ1-5
len: 17
CDR3aa: CASSPGGGENSNQPQHF

v_gene: TRBV27
j_gene: TRBJ2-3
len: 13
CDR3aa: CASSFRTSGPEYF

v_gene: TRBV28
j_gene: TRBJ2-1
len: 15
CDR3aa: CASNLGASGRNEQFF

v_gene: TRBV5-1
j_gene: TRBJ2-5
len: 16
CDR3aa: CASSLVSSGAPETQYF

v_gene: TRBV27
j_gene: TRBJ2-2
len: 13
CDR3aa: CASQAGSTGELFF

v_gene: TRBV18
j_gene: TRBJ2-1
len: 17
CDR3aa: CASSPPLAGSSYNEQFF

v_gene: TRBV20-1
j_gene: TRBJ1-5
len: 12
CDR3aa: CSARAGDQPQHF

v_gene: TRBV3-1
j_gene: TRBJ1-3
len: 16
CDR3aa: CASSYRDRSSGNTIYF

v_gene: TRBV20-1
j_gene: TRBJ2-7
len: 13
CDR3aa: CSASTYSSYEQYF

v_gene: TRBV29-1
j_gene: TRBJ2-3
len: 16
CDR3aa: CSAPELDYINGDTQYF

v_gene: TRBV5-1
j_gene: TRBJ2-2
len: 15
CDR3aa: CASSRGAAGTGELFF

v_gene: TRBV18
j_gene: TRBJ1-3
len: 15
CDR3aa: CASSRGQSSGNTIYF

v_gene: TRBV28
j_gene: TRBJ1-1
len: 14
CDR3aa: CASRESGGNTEAFF

v_gene: TRBV7-9
j_gene: TRBJ2-1
len: 15
CDR3aa: CASSYSQGTYNEQFF

v_gene: TRBV7-2
j_gene: TRBJ2-7
len: 14
CDR3aa: CASSLARGLEEQYF

v_gene: TRBV20-1
j_gene: TRBJ2-3
len: 15
CDR3aa: CSATSPGGQPDTQYF

v_gene: TRBV29-1
j_gene: TRBJ2-5
len: 13
CDR3aa: CSVTWAGQETQYF

v_gene: TRBV4-3
j_gene: TRBJ2-1
len: 17
CDR3aa: CASSQDMNLAEYNEQFF

v_gene: TRBV2
j_gene: TRBJ2-1
len: 14
CDR3aa: CASSTRQGNNEQFF

v_gene: TRBV12-3/TRBV12-4
j_gene: TRBJ2-7
len: 15
CDR3aa: CASSPGLADSYEQYF

v_gene: TRBV19
j_gene: TRBJ2-1
len: 14
CDR3aa: CASRAESSYNEQFF

v_gene: TRBV7-9
j_gene: TRBJ1-2
len: 16
CDR3aa: CASSGPTDGSNYGYTF

v_gene: TRBV6-5
j_gene: TRBJ1-1
len: 13
CDR3aa: CASVGEMNTEAFF

v_gene: TRBV20-1
j_gene: TRBJ2-1
len: 16
CDR3aa: CSAPNADLPSYNEQFF

v_gene: TRBV7-8
j_gene: TRBJ2-1
len: 20
CDR3aa: CASSLYASGSETVSYNEQFF

v_gene: TRBV29-1
j_gene: TRBJ2-2
len: 13
CDR3aa: CSVRVAGVGELFF

v_gene: TRBV30
j_gene: TRBJ2-1
len: 13
CDR3aa: CAWSVGFMDEQFF

v_gene: TRBV28
j_gene: TRBJ2-7
len: 13
CDR3aa: CASSRTANYEQYF

v_gene: TRBV7-2
j_gene: TRBJ2-3
len: 13
CDR3aa: CASSLAQADTQYF

v_gene: TRBV7-8
j_gene: TRBJ2-3
len: 16
CDR3aa: CASSFPAGDRADTQYF

v_gene: TRBV29-1
j_gene: TRBJ2-3
len: 14
CDR3aa: CSAGGGGNTDTQYF

v_gene: TRBV28
j_gene: TRBJ2-7
len: 15
CDR3aa: CASGSWTSGSYEQYF

v_gene: TRBV28
j_gene: TRBJ2-1
len: 14
CDR3aa: CASSPSGIYNEQFF

v_gene: TRBV18
j_gene: TRBJ2-7
len: 16
CDR3aa: CASSRPQGTGAAEQYF

v_gene: TRBV5-1
j_gene: TRBJ2-6
len: 17
CDR3aa: CASSSSYEISGANVLTF

v_gene: TRBV21-1
j_gene: TRBJ2-3
len: 16
CDR3aa: CASSKEEGPFTDTQYF

v_gene: TRBV7-2
j_gene: TRBJ2-4
len: 15
CDR3aa: CATVRAYKAKNIQYF

v_gene: TRBV27
j_gene: TRBJ2-1
len: 16
CDR3aa: CASSFIAGTGGHEQFF

v_gene: TRBV4-3
j_gene: TRBJ1-1
len: 16
CDR3aa: CASSQDQQGIATEAFF

v_gene: TRBV20-1
j_gene: TRBJ2-1
len: 12
CDR3aa: CSAPSPGYDQFF

v_gene: TRBV20-1
j_gene: TRBJ2-2
len: 13
CDR3aa: CSAGYANTGELFF

v_gene: TRBV2
j_gene: TRBJ2-7
len: 12
CDR3aa: CASRGDSGEQYF

v_gene: TRBV28
j_gene: TRBJ2-3
len: 15
CDR3aa: CASSLPGDMGDTQYF

v_gene: TRBV20-1
j_gene: TRBJ2-7
len: 15
CDR3aa: CSANAAMSPTYEQYF

v_gene: TRBV29-1
j_gene: TRBJ2-6
len: 16
CDR3aa: CSVWTGPPSGANVLTF

v_gene: TRBV6-4
j_gene: TRBJ2-1
len: 16
CDR3aa: CASSDSRGGSYNEQFF

v_gene: TRBV4-3
j_gene: TRBJ2-3
len: 17
CDR3aa: CASSQGLRGGITDTQYF

v_gene: TRBV7-3
j_gene: TRBJ2-1
len: 14
CDR3aa: CASSPLHSYNEQFF

v_gene: TRBV6-2/TRBV6-3
j_gene: TRBJ2-7
len: 15
CDR3aa: CASSPRQGLLLEQYF

v_gene: TRBV18
j_gene: TRBJ2-5
len: 15
CDR3aa: CASSPRNSGQETQYF

v_gene: TRBV9
j_gene: TRBJ2-7
len: 12
CDR3aa: CASSVNSGEQYF